Listed below are T cell receptor beta chains from one sample, sequenced in a study of blood T cell repertoires in COVID-19. Produced via immunoSEQ multiplex PCR; TCRdb's table is partial and in-frame only. The sample includes around 150,000 clones, over 70% of them seen just once. The sequenced material came from peripheral blood. Every receptor here comes from a man in his fifties or sixties with active COVID-19. The CDR3 runs from the conserved cysteine through the conserved F or W. The D gene is left open where the match is weak. Where a row states a size, it is once, few, many or the class of an expanded clone; other rows omit it.

d_call	v_call	clone_size	cdr3_length	j_call	cdr3_nt	cdr3_aa
TRBD2	TRBV4-2	-	17	TRBJ2-5	TGTGCCAGCACCCAAGCGGGGGGGACTACCTGGGGAGAGACCCAGTACTTC	CASTQAGGTTWGETQYF
TRBD1	TRBV9	-	15	TRBJ1-3	TGTGCCAGCAGTCGAACGCAGGGGGCTGGAAACACCATATATTTT	CASSRTQGAGNTIYF
-	TRBV7-2	-	14	TRBJ1-5	TGTGCCAGCAGCCCGAGGTCTAGCAATCAGCCCCAGCATTTT	CASSPRSSNQPQHF
TRBD2	TRBV4-2	-	15	TRBJ2-7	TGTGCCAGCAGCCGTCGACTAGCGGGGGCTGGAGAGCAGTACTTC	CASSRRLAGAGEQYF
TRBD1	TRBV24-1	once	19	TRBJ1-4	TGTGCCACCAGTGAAAAAAGTAGCGGGACAGCAGCAACTAATGAAAAACTGTTTTTT	CATSEKSSGTAATNEKLFF
-	TRBV7-2	-	15	TRBJ1-1	TGTGCCAGCAGCTTAGCACAAAAGGACTTAGCTGAAGCTTTCTTT	CASSLAQKDLAEAFF
TRBD2	TRBV19	-	17	TRBJ2-5	TGTGCCAGTAGTAAAGGACCTAGCGGGGGGGTTCAAGAGACCCAGTACTTC	CASSKGPSGGVQETQYF
-	TRBV6-5	-	13	TRBJ1-1	TGTGCCAGCAGAGTTGGGACTAACACTGAAGCTTTCTTT	CASRVGTNTEAFF
TRBD1	TRBV5-1	-	18	TRBJ1-3	TGCGCCAGCAGCTCAACCGGGACAGGGATGCACTCTGGAAACACCATATATTTT	CASSSTGTGMHSGNTIYF
-	TRBV19	-	13	TRBJ1-4	TGTGCCTATTCAACACCAGGGGATGAAAAACTGTTTTTT	CAYSTPGDEKLFF
-	TRBV7-9	-	14	TRBJ1-2	TGTGCCAGCAGCTCCGTTACAGTTATCTATGGCTACACCTTC	CASSSVTVIYGYTF
TRBD2	TRBV7-9	-	18	TRBJ2-5	TGTGCCAGCAGCCGCTCTCGACTAGCGGGGAATCTCCAAGAGACCCAGTACTTC	CASSRSRLAGNLQETQYF
TRBD1	TRBV7-9	once	16	TRBJ1-4	TGTGCCAGCAGCCTCGGCGGACAGGGAGTAAATGAAAAACTGTTTTTT	CASSLGGQGVNEKLFF
-	TRBV2	once	13	TRBJ1-3	TGTGCCAGCAAGGCGGGGTTAGAAAACACCATATATTTT	CASKAGLENTIYF
-	TRBV20-1	-	14	TRBJ1-4	TGCAGTGCTAGTGGGCGGAGGGACGGTCAAAAACTGTTTTTT	CSASGRRDGQKLFF
TRBD1	TRBV28	-	13	TRBJ2-1	TGTGCCAGCTGGGACAGGGACTACAATGAGCAGTTCTTC	CASWDRDYNEQFF
-	TRBV20-1	-	11	TRBJ1-4	TGCAGTGCCATTCAGGGTGAAAAACTGTTTTTT	CSAIQGEKLFF
TRBD2	TRBV7-3	-	17	TRBJ2-5	TGTGCCAGCAGCTTAACGGTCGGACTAGCGGTACAAGAGACCCAGTACTTC	CASSLTVGLAVQETQYF
TRBD1	TRBV7-2	-	14	TRBJ2-5	TGTGCCAGCAGCTCCCCTGACAGGGGAGAGACCCAGTACTTC	CASSSPDRGETQYF
-	TRBV6-2/TRBV6-3	-	14	TRBJ2-2	TGTGCCAGCAGTTACTCTGGACAGTCCGGGGAGCTGTTTTTT	CASSYSGQSGELFF
TRBD2	TRBV7-2	-	14	TRBJ2-1	TGTGCCAGCAGCCCTAGCGGGGGGGCAAATGAGCAGTTCTTC	CASSPSGGANEQFF
-	TRBV5-6	-	11	TRBJ2-7	TGTGCCAGCGGACGACAGTTCGAGCAGTACTTC	CASGRQFEQYF
-	TRBV14	-	16	TRBJ2-5	TGTGCCAGCAGCCCTAGGGGCATCACGGCCCAAGAGACCCAGTACTTC	CASSPRGITAQETQYF
-	TRBV4-1	-	17	TRBJ2-7	TGCGCCAGCAGCCGATCCCGGGGGACAGTAGCCCCCTACGAGCAGTACTTC	CASSRSRGTVAPYEQYF
TRBD1	TRBV24-1	-	15	TRBJ1-2	TGTGCCACCAGTGTAAACCGGGACAGGGTGCGAGGCTACACCTTC	CATSVNRDRVRGYTF
TRBD2	TRBV9	-	15	TRBJ2-5	TGTGCCAGCAGCGTAGGAGCGGGGGAGCAAGAGACCCAGTACTTC	CASSVGAGEQETQYF
TRBD2	TRBV7-3	-	18	TRBJ2-7	TGTGCCAGCAGCTTAAATCCCCTAGCGGGGGGTAGCTCCTACGAGCAGTACTTC	CASSLNPLAGGSSYEQYF
-	TRBV30	-	12	TRBJ2-7	TGTGCCTGGACGGACAGTTCCGACGAGCAGTACTTC	CAWTDSSDEQYF
-	TRBV12-3/TRBV12-4	-	11	TRBJ1-2	TGTGCCAGTACAGCTAACTATGGCTACACCTTC	CASTANYGYTF
TRBD1	TRBV6-6	-	16	TRBJ2-4	TGTGCCAGCAGCCTGACCGGGACAGGAGGCAAAAACATTCAGTACTTC	CASSLTGTGGKNIQYF
-	TRBV2	few	15	TRBJ1-6	TGTGCCAGCAGCCGAGGAGGGGAGCGGAGCTCACCCCTCCACTTT	CASSRGGERSSPLHF
TRBD1	TRBV5-5	few	14	TRBJ1-6	TGTGCCAGCAGCTTGAGACAGGGGGGGGACCCCCTCCACTTT	CASSLRQGGDPLHF
-	TRBV5-1	-	14	TRBJ2-2	TGCGCCAGCAGCCGGGGACAGAACACCGGGGAGCTGTTTTTT	CASSRGQNTGELFF
-	TRBV10-3	few	17	TRBJ1-1	TGTGCCATCAGTGACGGAGGACGGATAACATTGAACACTGAAGCTTTCTTT	CAISDGGRITLNTEAFF
TRBD1	TRBV3-1/TRBV3-2	-	15	TRBJ1-1	TGTGCCAGCAGCCCAACGGGACAGGGGAACACTGAAGCTTTCTTT	CASSPTGQGNTEAFF
-	TRBV5-1	-	16	TRBJ1-1	TGCGCCAGCAGCTGGGATCCGGGAGGGAGGAACACTGAAGCTTTCTTT	CASSWDPGGRNTEAFF
-	TRBV28	-	16	TRBJ1-3	TGTGCCAGCAGTACCCGCCAAAGGGGTATTGGAAACACCATATATTTT	CASSTRQRGIGNTIYF
TRBD1	TRBV6-2/TRBV6-3	once	16	TRBJ2-7	TGTGCCAGCAGTTACGCAGCCGGGACAGGGAACTACGAGCAGTACTTC	CASSYAAGTGNYEQYF
-	TRBV5-1	-	12	TRBJ1-1	TGCGCCAGCAGCTTGCAGGGTACTGAAGCTTTCTTT	CASSLQGTEAFF
-	TRBV7-9	few	14	TRBJ1-1	TGTGCCAGCATCCCTGGGCCGGGGGGCACTGAAGCTTTCTTT	CASIPGPGGTEAFF
-	TRBV9	-	15	TRBJ2-5	TGTGCCAGCAGCGTAGAAAGTTCTAGCCTGCAGACCCAGTACTTC	CASSVESSSLQTQYF
-	TRBV5-3	-	15	TRBJ2-7	TGTGCCAGAAGCCAACGCTTGGGGACTCCCTACGAGCAGTACTTC	CARSQRLGTPYEQYF
-	TRBV19	few	14	TRBJ2-1	TGTGCCAGTAGTATAGCCAATGGGGGGGCCCAGCAGTTCTTC	CASSIANGGAQQFF
-	TRBV19	once	14	TRBJ1-5	TGTGCCAGTAGTGAAGGAGGTGCCAGGCAGCCCCAGCATTTT	CASSEGGARQPQHF
TRBD1	TRBV7-9	-	15	TRBJ2-6	TGTGCCAGCAGCCTAGGGACAGTACGGGCCAACGTCCTGACTTTC	CASSLGTVRANVLTF
-	TRBV6-6	-	14	TRBJ2-5	TGTGCCAGCAGTTCAGGACACCCCCAAGAGACCCAGTACTTC	CASSSGHPQETQYF